This TCR beta chain was obtained from a study of blood T cell repertoires in COVID-19. At the level of the study: Material from acute and convalescent COVID-19 was sourced from the United States, Italy and Spain. PBMCs, B-cell-depleted T cells, or T cells were the source of the cDNA or gDNA that made up the material.

In the source study's methods: Counts of nucleated cells, estimated from reference gene primer amplification, were obtained. Only in-frame clones appear in the TCRdb table, and some are missing; sequencing was by immunoSEQ multiplex PCR. D and trimming were read from the DNA, whereas the V and J calls and clone size are those reported in that table. The top ten hold 5.9% of the sample, which has hundreds of thousands of clones, 85% to 90% seen once. Germline V CDR1 and CDR2: MNHEY, SVGAGI. V lost 5 bases, J lost 11 bases, and 12 bases lay in between. The CDR3 spans 11 residues. The origin of this receptor is a man older than 75 with acute or convalescent COVID-19. The sequencing sample was made of peripheral blood. The V call is TRBV6-5, the J call TRBJ1-1, with TRBD1 as a possible D gene (6 bases). The CDR3 region is CASSPGTMAFF. CDR3 bases: TGTGCCAGCAGTCCCGGGACAATGGCTTTCTTT.